The sequence of this T cell receptor (beta chain) was determined in a study of vaccination and CD4 T cells after COVID-19. At the level of the study: The post-vaccine samples came a median approximately 75 days after dose two (range 14 to 241). The cells in question were stimulated using overlapping spike peptides derived from SARS-CoV-2, HCoV-NL63, HCoV-OC43 and HCoV-229E.

Sequencing of cultured CD4+ T cell DNA used the Oncomine TCR Beta short-read assay. MiXCR, run by TCRdb on the PCR reads, gives a single entry per CDR3 protein. The table shows 13,000 to 15,000 distinct CDR3 sequences, with about half occurring only once. Noted treatment: approximately 10-day PBMC culture with coronavirus spike peptide pools or control peptides (ViraFEST assay). Concerning this clonotype itself: Its antigen remains unidentified.

The sequenced sample was CD4+ T cells from blood, cultured in vitro. The TCR sequence derives from a human donor who had recovered from COVID-19.

CDR3 residues: CASSEAIYTEAFF. The DNA of the CDR3 is TGTGCCAGCAGTGAGGCCATTTACACTGAAGCTTTCTTT. This sequence joins TRBV2 and TRBJ1-1; D not certain. The CDR3 covers 13 residues. The V and J ends lost 3 bases and 3 bases respectively, with 8 bases between them. Germline V gives CDR1 SNHLY, CDR2 FYNNEI.